The rows below give T cell receptor beta chains drawn from one sample of a study of regulatory T cells in long-lasting Graves disease. TCRdb redid the calling of the multiplex PCR reads with MiXCR, one entry per CDR3 protein. The sample holds under 500,000 distinct CDR3 sequences, 15% to 20% seen once. These data are also associated with another study on T cells in Graves' hyperthyroidism and ophthalmopathy.

The sample in question was peripheral blood mononuclear cells (PBMCs), obtained at new diagnosis, from a patient treated with antithyroid drugs. The source is a woman between 25 and 40 years old with Graves disease. Each CDR3 is given with its conserved first and last residue. Fields, in order: clone size, V gene, D gene, J gene, CDR3 protein, CDR3 DNA. A D gene is named only where the DNA matches it firmly. Clone size is shown for a subset of rows, as once, few, many or a class of expanded clone.

>many|TRBV13|TRBD2|TRBJ2-1
CASSSPRTSYNEQFF
TGTGCCAGCAGCTCCCCCCGGACTAGTTACAATGAGCAGTTCTTC
>many|TRBV2|TRBD2|TRBJ2-7
CASTADSGSYEQYF
TGTGCCAGCACCGCGGATAGCGGGAGTTACGAGCAGTACTTC
>many|TRBV12-3/TRBV12-4|TRBD1|TRBJ2-2
CASGGQVFSGELFF
TGTGCCAGCGGCGGACAGGTTTTTTCCGGGGAGCTGTTTTTT
>few|TRBV14|NA|TRBJ1-1
CASSRTGWRNTEAFF
TGTGCCAGCAGCCGAACAGGGTGGAGGAACACTGAAGCTTTCTTT
>many|TRBV28|TRBD2|TRBJ2-1
CASGGSRSEQFF
TGTGCCAGCGGCGGGAGCAGGAGTGAGCAGTTCTTC
>many|TRBV7-2|NA|TRBJ1-2
CASSLRDTDGYTF
TGTGCCAGCAGCCTCCGGGACACCGATGGCTACACCTTC
>NA|TRBV5-4|NA|TRBJ2-1
CASSLVGPGNEQFF
TGTGCCAGCAGCTTGGTAGGTCCGGGGAATGAGCAGTTCTTC
>many|TRBV20-1|NA|TRBJ2-3
CSARESIADTQYF
TGCAGTGCTAGAGAATCTATCGCAGATACGCAGTATTTT
>NA|TRBV27|TRBD2|TRBJ2-2
CASRTSGSGTGELFF
TGTGCCAGCAGGACTAGCGGGAGTGGGACCGGGGAGCTGTTTTTT
>NA|TRBV24-1|TRBD1|TRBJ2-1
CATSDPDRGRFNEQFF
TGTGCCACCAGTGACCCGGACAGGGGGCGCTTCAATGAGCAGTTCTTC
>many|TRBV5-1|NA|TRBJ2-3
CASSLVQPGISGTDTQYF
TGCGCCAGCAGCTTGGTTCAGCCCGGTATCTCGGGCACAGATACGCAGTATTTT
>few|TRBV4-3|NA|TRBJ1-2
CASSQETGRRYTF
TGCGCCAGCAGCCAAGAAACGGGGCGTCGCTACACCTTC
>NA|TRBV7-9|NA|TRBJ2-7
CASSFQLAGYEQYF
TGTGCCAGCAGCTTCCAACTAGCCGGATACGAGCAGTACTTC
>NA|TRBV7-2|TRBD2|TRBJ2-2
CASSFVAGGRTGELFF
TGTGCCAGCAGCTTCGTAGCGGGAGGGCGGACCGGGGAGCTGTTTTTT
>many|TRBV6-1|NA|TRBJ1-1
CASSRPGFEAFF
TGTGCCAGCTCACGACCGGGCTTCGAAGCTTTCTTT
>many|TRBV20-1|TRBD1|TRBJ1-1
CSARDRLREAFF
TGCAGTGCTAGGGACAGGTTGAGAGAAGCTTTCTTT